Below, 10 T cell receptor beta chains from the same sample are listed, as sequenced in a study of T cell responses to AZD1222 COVID-19 vaccine. Produced via immunoSEQ multiplex PCR; TCRdb's table is partial and in-frame only. Of 65,000 to 90,000 clones detected, around 90% appear once; the ten largest clones hold around 1.3%. Sample: peripheral blood, taken 28 days after the second AZD1222 dose. These receptors were collected from an adult who received the AZD1222 COVID-19 vaccine.

The chain carries TRBV29-1 and TRBJ2-1; tentatively, D is TRBD2 (6 bases). Trimming pared 4 bases from V and 6 bases from J, leaving 22 bases between. Germline V gene lookup returns CDR1 SQVTM and CDR2 ANQGSEA. The CDR3 sequence is 16 residues long. CDR3 amino acids: CSVVSGGTQSSNEQFF. CDR3 bases: TGCAGCGTTGTTTCAGGAGGGACTCAAAGTTCCAATGAGCAGTTCTTC.

V gene TRBV5-1 combines with J gene TRBJ1-2; 7 nucleotides align to TRBD1. J was trimmed by 8 bases and V by 4 bases; bases with no gene match: 8. The CDR3 has 13 amino acids. The germline V gene has CDR1 SGHRS and CDR2 YFSETQ. In nucleotides, the CDR3 is TGCGCCAGCAGCCCTCAGGGGGACGGCGGCTACACCTTC. This translates into CASSPQGDGGYTF.

This chain uses TRBV5-1 with TRBJ1-4, with unresolved D. This CDR3 has 15 amino acids. Germline CDR1 is SGHRS and CDR2 is YFSETQ. Between the trimmed V and J ends, which lost 2 bases and 0 bases, there was a span of 8 bases. The chain's CDR3 is CASSFEQPTNEKLFF. For the CDR3, the DNA is TGCGCCAGCAGCTTTGAACAGCCAACTAATGAAAAACTGTTTTTT.

This chain uses TRBV6-6 with TRBJ1-4; a weak D match, TRBD1 (6 bases). Germline V gene lookup returns CDR1 MNHNY and CDR2 SVGAGI (reference sequence). The CDR3 loop spans 14 amino acids. V lost 6 bases to trimming and J lost 8 bases, with 16 bases between them. In DNA, the CDR3 is TGTGCCAGCAGCATAGTACAGGGCCGGGAAAAACTGTTTTTT. The encoded protein is CASSIVQGREKLFF.

The chain has TRBV7-9 and TRBJ2-2; perhaps TRBD1 as D (6 bases). Deletions cut 5 bases from V and 6 bases from J, with 19 bases between. Germline V lookup: CDR1 SEHNR, CDR2 FQNEAQ (reference sequence). The CDR3 sequence is 16 residues long. The CDR3 nucleotides are TGTGCCAGCAGCAACCGGGACAAAGGATGGCCCGGGGAGCTGTTTTTT. Its protein is CASSNRDKGWPGELFF.

The chain employs TRBV7-8 and TRBJ2-1; 8 positions match TRBD1. The CDR3 is made up of 16 amino acids. J gave up 2 bases and V 5 bases, and 8 bases lay outside the gene matches. Germline V CDR1 and CDR2: SGHVS, FQNEAQ. Here the CDR3 reads CASSAPAGGAYNEQFF. CDR3 in DNA: TGTGCCAGCAGCGCTCCTGCAGGGGGCGCCTACAATGAGCAGTTCTTC. Full variable domain (remainder filled in from reference TRBV7-8 and TRBJ2-1): GAGVSQSPRYKVAKRGQDVALRCDPISGHVSLFWYQQALGQGPEFLTYFQNEAQLDKSGLPSDRFFAERPEGSVSTLKIQRTQQEDSAVYLCASSAPAGGAYNEQFFGPGTRLTVL.

V is TRBV5-1 and J is TRBJ1-3; D possibly corresponds to TRBD1 (6 bases). The CDR3 contains 16 residues. The germline V gene encodes CDR1 SGHRS and CDR2 YFSETQ. The V and J ends lost 5 bases and 4 bases respectively, with 19 bases between them. In DNA, the CDR3 is TGCGCCAGCAGGGAATTAGTGACAGGCTCGGGAAACACCATATATTTT. Translation: CASRELVTGSGNTIYF.

This rearrangement joins TRBV9 to TRBJ1-1; 7 bases are a match to TRBD1. The germline V gene has CDR1 SGDLS and CDR2 YYNGEE. Germline trimming cut 3 bases from V and 0 bases from J; bases unmatched to any gene: 8. The CDR3 runs to 16 residues. As DNA, the CDR3 is TGTGCCAGCAGCGACCAGACAGGGTCGATGAACACTGAAGCTTTCTTT. This translates into CASSDQTGSMNTEAFF. The variable domain in full, completed from reference TRBV9 and TRBJ1-1, reads DSGVTQTPKHLITATGQRVTLRCSPRSGDLSVYWYQQSLDQGLQFLIQYYNGEERAKGNILERFSAQQFPDLHSELNLSSLELGDSALYFCASSDQTGSMNTEAFFGQGTRLTVV.

This clone was seen only a few times. The J gene is TRBJ1-2, the V gene TRBV19; D is perhaps TRBD1 (5 bases). With 4 bases removed from V and 8 bases from J, the gap between germline ends came to 14 bases. Looked up from germline, CDR1 is LNHDA and CDR2 is SQIVND (reference sequence). The CDR3 is 13 amino acids. CDR3 residues: CASSTSSRVGYTF. The CDR3 nucleotides are TGTGCCAGTAGTACGAGTTCCAGGGTGGGCTACACCTTC.

The genes are TRBV19 and TRBJ2-1, with 15 positions matching TRBD2. V trimming: 1 base; J trimming: 10 bases; junction bases outside the gene matches: 5. This CDR3 region has 16 residues. In germline, CDR1 is LNHDA, CDR2 SQIVND (reference sequence). CDR3 protein: CASSIVFGLAGGEQFF. CDR3 sequence (DNA): TGTGCCAGTAGTATAGTATTTGGACTAGCGGGAGGGGAGCAGTTCTTC. The variable domain in full, with the rest retrieved from reference TRBV19 and TRBJ2-1, is DGGITQSPKYLFRKEGQNVTLSCEQNLNHDAMYWYRQDPGQGLRLIYYSQIVNDFQKGDIAEGYSVSREKKESFPLTVTSAQKNPTAFYLCASSIVFGLAGGEQFFGPGTRLTVL.